A single sample gave rise to the 27 T cell receptor beta chains below, sequenced in a study of cytomegalovirus exposure and HLA in healthy donors. The PCR contained 60 Vbeta and 13 Jbeta primers. Sequencing used immunoSEQ multiplex PCR; TCRdb keeps in-frame clones, though not all of them. This table holds about 100,000 clones, 81% found once. Sample: PBMCs. The receptors derive from a young man in good health and CMV-seronegative.

The V and J genes are TRBV9 and TRBJ2-3, with D perhaps matching TRBD2 (5 bases). Germline V gene data show CDR1 as SGDLS and CDR2 as YYNGEE. Trimming took off 0 bases at V and 4 bases at J, with 12 bases between the two ends. The CDR3 runs 15 residues. This CDR3 reads CASSVAASLADTQYF. The CDR3 nucleotides are TGTGCCAGCAGCGTAGCGGCTAGCCTGGCAGATACGCAGTATTTT.

The chain has TRBV7-9 and TRBJ2-1, with D perhaps matching TRBD2 (5 bases). Germline-derived CDR1 and CDR2 are SEHNR and FQNEAQ (reference sequence). The V end was cut by 1 base, the J end by 4 bases, with 11 bases between. CDR3 length: 15 residues. The CDR3 DNA reads as TGTGCCAGCAGCTTAGTGTACCGGACTTACAATGAGCAGTTCTTC. It yields the protein CASSLVYRTYNEQFF.

V gene TRBV7-6 combines with J gene TRBJ2-7; 7 positions agree with TRBD2. In germline, CDR1 is SGHVS, CDR2 FNYEAQ. The CDR3 totals 15 residues. V gave up 5 bases and J gave up 1 base; unmatched junction bases: 8. The CDR3 nucleotides are TGTGCCAGCAGCGTACTCGCGGGGGAATCCTACGAGCAGTACTTC. Encoded protein: CASSVLAGESYEQYF.

The chain recombines TRBV6-5 with TRBJ2-5; possibly TRBD2 for D (5 bases). The CDR3 is 13 amino acids. Germline CDR1 and CDR2: MNHEY and SVGAGI. Trimming left V 0 bases short and J 5 bases short, with 7 bases between. CDR3: CASSYSSGETQYF. CDR3 sequence (DNA): TGTGCCAGCAGTTACTCTTCGGGGGAGACCCAGTACTTC.

This chain connects TRBV9 to TRBJ1-3; D gene ambiguous. The CDR3 has 15 residues. V was pared by 3 bases and J by 4 bases, with 14 bases between. Germline-derived CDR1 and CDR2 are SGDLS and YYNGEE. The CDR3 here is CASSDSGRAGNTIYF. DNA of the CDR3: TGTGCCAGCAGCGATTCAGGCCGAGCCGGAAACACCATATATTTT.

The chain links TRBV12-2 to TRBJ1-4; the D call TRBD1 from the table was never checked on the DNA. TRBV12-2 represents a pseudogene. The CDR3 has 17 residues. The CDR3 region has the DNA TGTGCAAGTCGCCCCGTTGAAGACAGTTTCAATAATGAAAAACTGTTTTTT. It codes for CASRPVEDSFNNEKLFF.

The chain joins TRBV7-2 to TRBJ2-1, with 10 bases identical to TRBD1. J gave up 5 bases and V 3 bases, and 4 bases lay outside the gene matches. CDR1 SGHTA and CDR2 FQGNSA come from the germline V gene. This CDR3 comprises 15 residues. The chain's CDR3 is CASSFRDRGNNEQFF. The CDR3, as DNA: TGTGCCAGCAGCTTCCGGGACAGGGGAAACAATGAGCAGTTCTTC.

The rearrangement links TRBV9 to TRBJ2-7; D possibly corresponds to TRBD1 (6 bases). There are 15 residues in the CDR3. The germline CDR1 and CDR2 sequences are SGDLS and YYNGEE. V was pared by 0 bases and J by 7 bases, with 17 bases between. CDR3 DNA: TGTGCCAGCAGCGTAGCCCCTGGGGGCCACCCGGAGCAGTACTTC. It encodes CASSVAPGGHPEQYF.

The chain is built from TRBV28 and TRBJ2-7; TRBD2 matches at 7 bases. The germline V gene encodes CDR1 MDHEN and CDR2 SYDVKM. This CDR3 has 12 residues. Written as DNA, the CDR3 is TGTGCAACGGGGGGTACTGGCTACGAGCAGTACTTC. Translating gives CATGGTGYEQYF.

The gene calls are TRBV21-1 and TRBJ2-1; TRBD1, as called in the table, went unchecked against the DNA. TRBV21-1 is a pseudogene segment. CDR3 length equals 13 residues. This CDR3 reads CASTRGAYNEQFF. In DNA form, the CDR3 reads TGTGCCAGCACCAGGGGGGCCTACAATGAGCAGTTCTTC.

This rearrangement joins TRBV28 to TRBJ1-1, with D tentatively TRBD1 (5 bases). The V end was cut by 3 bases, the J end by 3 bases, with 14 bases between. Per germline, CDR1 MDHEN and CDR2 SYDVKM. This CDR3 is 15 amino acids long. This CDR3 reads CASSLAGVRDTEAFF. The CDR3 coding sequence is TGTGCCAGCAGTTTGGCGGGGGTTCGTGACACTGAAGCTTTCTTT.

The J gene is TRBJ1-4, the V gene TRBV19, with TRBD1 matching over 8 bases. J lost 6 bases, V lost 7 bases, and 4 bases had no gene match. The CDR3 length is 13 residues. The germline V gene encodes CDR1 LNHDA and CDR2 SQIVND (reference sequence). The chain's CDR3 is CASNTGGDEKLFF. The CDR3 nucleotides read TGTGCCAGTAATACAGGGGGGGATGAAAAACTGTTTTTT.

CDR3 in DNA: TGTGCCAGCAGCTTAGGGGGGGTTGACACTGAAGCTTTCTTT. As protein: CASSLGGVDTEAFF. The chain employs TRBV7-6 and TRBJ1-1, with D possibly being TRBD1 (5 bases). This CDR3 spans 14 amino acids. Deletions cut 1 base from V and 3 bases from J, with 9 bases between. Germline loops: CDR1 SGHVS, CDR2 FNYEAQ.

This clone was counted only a few times. V is TRBV7-2 and J is TRBJ1-4; the D gene is possibly TRBD1 (5 bases). CDR1 is SGHTA, CDR2 FQGNSA, per germline. The CDR3 has 13 residues. The ends were cut back, 4 bases at V and 12 bases at J, with 15 bases in the middle. The CDR3 region is CASSSGWGVELFF. The DNA for the CDR3 is TGTGCCAGCAGCTCGGGGTGGGGGGTTGAACTGTTTTTT.

The rearrangement uses TRBV19 and TRBJ2-7; 9 bases fit TRBD2. With 8 bases clipped from V and 7 bases from J, the junction kept 9 bases outside the gene matches. CDR1 is LNHDA, CDR2 SQIVND, per germline (reference sequence). There are 13 residues in the CDR3. In DNA, the CDR3 is TGTGCCAGTGCTAGCGGGACCGCGCGAGAGCAGTACTTC. The encoded protein is CASASGTAREQYF.

The rearrangement joins TRBV7-9 to TRBJ1-4; TRBD1 matches at 9 bases. The germline CDR1 and CDR2 sequences are SEHNR and FQNEAQ (reference sequence). Trimming cost V 7 bases and J 7 bases; bases outside gene matches: 7. The CDR3 has 14 residues. CDR3 amino acids: CASTLGTGFEKLFF. DNA of the CDR3: TGTGCCAGCACCCTGGGGACAGGGTTTGAAAAACTGTTTTTT.

The chain joins TRBV28 to TRBJ1-2; a weak D match, TRBD1 (6 bases). The length of the CDR3 is 13 residues. Trimming removed 8 bases at V and 4 bases at J, with 14 bases between. CDR1 and CDR2 (germline): MDHEN, SYDVKM. Written as DNA, the CDR3 is TGTGCCAGCTACACAGGGAAGGGCTATGGCTACACCTTC. Translating it yields CASYTGKGYGYTF.

The rearrangement joins TRBV19 to TRBJ1-1, with TRBD1 identical over 7 bases. CDR3 length: 14 residues. V dropped 3 bases and J dropped 0; count of bases not matched to a gene: 1. The germline V gene has CDR1 LNHDA and CDR2 SQIVND (reference sequence). The CDR3 sequence: CASSMGQLNTEAFF. The CDR3 DNA sequence: TGTGCCAGTAGTATGGGACAGCTGAACACTGAAGCTTTCTTT.

V is TRBV6-1 and J is TRBJ1-4; D unclear. The CDR3 runs 15 residues. The germline V gene has CDR1 MNHNS and CDR2 SASEGT. The V end lost 7 bases, the J end lost 2 bases, and 14 bases lay between the germline ends. CDR3 nucleotides: TGTGCCAGCACCCGAGGGTTTACCACTAATGAAAAACTGTTTTTT. The encoded protein is CASTRGFTTNEKLFF.

The gene calls are TRBV10-3 and TRBJ2-1; 16 nucleotides align to TRBD2. The CDR3 extends over 16 amino acids. Trimming cost V 10 bases and J 3 bases; bases outside gene matches: 6. CDR1 is ENHRY, CDR2 SYGVKD, per germline. CDR3 bases: TGTGCCACGGGACTAGCGGGGGGGCCTCGCTACAATGAGCAGTTCTTC. This encodes CATGLAGGPRYNEQFF.

This chain connects TRBV5-4 to TRBJ1-2, with TRBD1 identical over 9 bases. Germline CDR1 and CDR2: SGHNT and YYREEE (reference sequence). CDR3 length: 14 amino acids. The trim removed 5 bases at V and 3 bases at J, leaving 5 bases unmatched. CDR3 amino acids: CASRWTGVDYGYTF. The CDR3 bases are TGTGCCAGCAGGTGGACAGGGGTCGACTATGGCTACACCTTC. The variable domain in full, completed from reference TRBV5-4 and TRBJ1-2, reads ETGVTQSPTHLIKTRGQQVTLRCSSQSGHNTVSWYQQALGQGPQFIFQYYREEENGRGNFPPRFSGLQFPNYSSELNVNALELDDSALYLCASRWTGVDYGYTFGSGTRLTVV.

The rearrangement uses TRBV2 and TRBJ1-5; TRBD1 aligns across 7 bases. Germline V gene lookup returns CDR1 SNHLY and CDR2 FYNNEI. This CDR3 contains 14 residues. V shed 1 base and J 4 bases; nucleotides not matched to a gene: 1. The CDR3 is CASSEGDRNQPQHF. The CDR3, as DNA: TGTGCCAGCAGTGAAGGGGACAGAAATCAGCCCCAGCATTTT.

The rearrangement joins TRBV15 to TRBJ2-7; D is unresolved. V was shortened by 0 bases and J by 2 bases, with 5 bases between the two germline ends. CDR1 and CDR2 (germline): LNHNV, YYDKDF (reference sequence). CDR3 length equals 13 residues. The CDR3 DNA sequence: TGTGCCACCAGCAGAGATATCCCCTACGAGCAGTACTTC. Its protein product is CATSRDIPYEQYF.

The gene calls are TRBV14 and TRBJ1-2; 7 bases map to TRBD1. V was clipped by 1 base and J by 6 bases; unmatched bases: 8. The CDR3 runs to 15 residues. CDR1 is SGHDN, CDR2 FVKESK, per germline. The CDR3 nucleotides are TGTGCCAGCAGCCAAGCCGCGACAGGGTATCATGGCTACACCTTC. This gives the protein CASSQAATGYHGYTF.

The V call is TRBV5-6, the J call TRBJ2-6; D unclear. CDR3 length: 17 residues. Deletions cut 0 bases from V and 2 bases from J, with 12 bases between. Germline V gene data show CDR1 as SGHDT and CDR2 as YYEEEE. CDR3 sequence: CASSLEPGRTGANVLTF. The CDR3 coding sequence is TGTGCCAGCAGCTTGGAGCCGGGTCGTACTGGGGCCAACGTCCTGACTTTC.

The V and J genes are TRBV18 and TRBJ1-5, with D tentatively TRBD1 (6 bases). Looked up from germline, CDR1 is KGHSH and CDR2 is LQKENI. With 6 bases removed from V and 7 bases from J, the gap between germline ends came to 16 bases. The CDR3 runs to 14 residues. In DNA, the CDR3 is TGTGCCAGCTCCCAGGAGGGGGGGAACCAGCCCCAGCATTTT. Amino acid sequence: CASSQEGGNQPQHF.

This clone has a handful of counts. The chain employs TRBV28 and TRBJ2-7; 11 nucleotides match TRBD1. Germline V gives CDR1 MDHEN, CDR2 SYDVKM. The junction had 6 bases not matched to a gene; V was cut back by 7 bases and J by 1 base. This CDR3 has 15 amino acids. The CDR3, as DNA: TGTGCCAGCACGGCCCGGGACAGGGGGTCCTACGAGCAGTACTTC. It is translated as CASTARDRGSYEQYF.